The clone carrying this T cell receptor beta chain occurred a few times. The data are from a study of blood T cell repertoires in COVID-19. Study at large: Whether acute or convalescent, the COVID-19 samples came from the United States, Italy and Spain. Sources were T cells, B-cell-depleted T cells, or PBMCs; the material itself was cDNA or gDNA.

Authors' methods: Amplification of reference gene primers provided the estimated nucleated cell counts. Method: immunoSEQ multiplex PCR; TCRdb's copy keeps in-frame clones and lacks some. Clone size and V and J calls were adopted from that table, with D and trimming inferred from the DNA. The repertoire consists of roughly 80,000 clones, with 70% to 90% occurring once and the leading ten covering 4% to 6%. The clonotype comes from a woman aged 80 or older with active or convalescent COVID-19. Sequences were obtained from peripheral blood.

The chain's CDR3 is CASKVENRQNTEAFF. The CDR3, as DNA: TGTGCCAGCAAGGTCGAAAACAGACAGAACACTGAAGCTTTCTTT. This sequence joins TRBV6-5 and TRBJ1-1, with unresolved D. Germline V gene data show CDR1 as MNHEY and CDR2 as SVGAGI. The CDR3 has 15 residues. Between the trimmed V and J ends, which lost 7 bases and 1 base, there was a span of 16 bases.